This is a list of T cell receptor beta chains from one sample in a study of cytomegalovirus exposure and HLA in healthy donors. Generated by immunoSEQ multiplex PCR, the TCRdb table keeps only in-frame clones and is missing some. The sample consists of about 81,000 clones, just over 75% of them appearing once. The sequenced sample was PBMCs. These receptors were collected from a man aged 50-59 years in good health and CMV-seropositive. CDR3s include the opening cysteine and the closing phenylalanine or tryptophan.

V gene: TRBV27
CDR3 protein: CASSYGNNEQFF

V gene: TRBV10-3
CDR3 protein: CASCTGTSGYEQYF

V gene: TRBV7-9
CDR3 protein: CSSSPSAEPQHF

V gene: TRBV12-5
CDR3 protein: CASGLVAAASGSSGEQFF

V gene: TRBV29-1
CDR3 protein: CSVVGQAFVRYNEQFF

V gene: TRBV7-2
CDR3 protein: CASSSSTLAGIKNIQYF

V gene: TRBV7-2
CDR3 protein: CASSFGLAGAGGTQYF

V gene: TRBV9
CDR3 protein: CASSKYGTGYETQYF

V gene: TRBV29-1
CDR3 protein: CSTTLPGLTGIYTEAFF

V gene: TRBV7-2
CDR3 protein: CASSLHSTSGTTDTQYF

V gene: TRBV6-5
CDR3 protein: CASSPGGENTEAFF

V gene: TRBV6-5
CDR3 protein: CASSYGSQEETQYF

V gene: TRBV19
CDR3 protein: CASSLQGVNYGYTF

V gene: TRBV19
CDR3 protein: CASSTGGGYTEAFF

V gene: TRBV11-2
CDR3 protein: CASSLGLPGAQYF

V gene: TRBV7-3
CDR3 protein: CASSNGVPTNEKLFF

V gene: TRBV7-2
CDR3 protein: CASSTGTENIQYF

V gene: TRBV11-3
CDR3 protein: CASRDRVADTQYF

V gene: TRBV30
CDR3 protein: CAWSGGWTSGQETQYF

V gene: TRBV5-1
CDR3 protein: CASSLSRDTEAFF

V gene: TRBV27
CDR3 protein: CASSFGQGGNQPQHF

V gene: TRBV6-5
CDR3 protein: CASHTLGGPHNEQFF